The T cell receptor (beta chain) described here comes from a study of identical twins (dated by TCRdb to 2015 to 2016). About the full investigation: To test whether fetal clonotypes persist, this study deep-sequenced TCR alpha and beta repertoires from monozygotic twins, from unrelated adults of various ages, and from cord blood. To rule out contamination, the twin experiments were replicated at different times with different library preparation protocols.

Library preparation used 5' RACE. TCRdb shows the sequencer as Illumina HiSeq 2000. Template switching added a universal primer binding site, and the final cDNA carried a unique molecular identifier that allowed TCR cDNA molecules to be counted accurately. First-strand cDNA for TCR alpha and beta chains was synthesized from specific primers in the conserved constant-segment region. To control for contamination, every cDNA library carried two barcodes: a SMART-Mk sample barcode plus Illumina barcodes. TruSeq adapter sequences along with Illumina sample barcodes were introduced in two successive PCR steps. The Illumina HiSeq platform was used with custom primers to sequence TCR alpha and beta cDNA libraries. The authors' analysis ran thus. MiGEC processed the raw reads to extract unique molecular identifiers, while MiXCR was used to determine the CDR3 positions. For each individual, recombination models were inferred using an EM algorithm with the repgenHMM and IGoR tools. Shared clonotypes were analyzed with the tcR package in R, and sharing was normalized by the product of cloneset sizes. To study raw recombination without the effects of thymic and clonal selection, out-of-frame nonproductive sequences were analyzed. In TCRdb, the public reads were trimmed at Q25 with fastp and aligned with MiXCR, with productive beta chains retained. Every CDR3 protein is listed once, alongside the most common genes and DNA of its rows. TCRdb, not the authors, supplied the V and J calls. The sample table lists about 570,000 distinct CDR3 sequences, roughly 9.5% of them with a count of one. 2.5% to 3% of the sample is in the top ten clones.

On the study overall, not on this receptor specifically: Recombination models systematically underestimated out-of-frame TCR alpha sharing in monozygotic twins but agreed with sharing between unrelated individuals. Because the same donors could not be followed over many years, conclusions were based on cross-sectional statistical analysis. Excess twin sharing in beta out-of-frame sequences was weaker because fewer shared sequences lowered the signal-to-noise ratio. Abundant cord blood beta clonotypes had fewer insertions, young adult naive repertoires showed a similar but weaker trend, and memory repertoires showed no such trend. Invariant T cells such as MAIT and iNKT could partly confound zero-insertion analyses, though diverse VJ usage argued against this for most clonotypes. Compared with coincidental sharing between unrelated individuals, out-of-frame TCR alpha sequences shared between twins had an excess of sequences with low generation probability.

Every donor in the study was a healthy Caucasian. The twin cohort comprised three pairs of female monozygotic twins, all aged roughly 18 to 30 years. RNA for TCR libraries was isolated from peripheral blood mononuclear cells. Concerning this clonotype: Its antigen target is currently unknown. Within one base of it there is no much larger clone, and no base qualities were kept.

From its cysteine to its phenylalanine, the CDR3 spans 15 amino acids. The retained sequence is limited to the CDR3, 45 bases, with the frame set at the first base. From V the trimming removes 6 bases and from J it removes 3 bases, while the gene matches leave 6 bases of the junction unaccounted for. The germline V gene yields MDHEN for CDR1 and SYDVKM for CDR2. The same sample was also used in a study of yellow fever vaccine responses in identical twins. The other study reports the following: The T cell response to vaccination in identical twins was reported by the authors to appear partly convergent and partly personalized. In the study, vaccine-responding T cell clones were precisely tracked in identical twins.

The source material was PBMCs. This receptor was taken from a woman under 30 in good health. Recombination connected TRBV28 to TRBJ1-3; 9 of the junction bases match TRBD1. CDR3 sequence: CASSPGQGRGNTIYF. The DNA sequence follows: TGTGCCAGCAGCCCCGGACAGGGGCGTGGAAACACCATATATTTT.